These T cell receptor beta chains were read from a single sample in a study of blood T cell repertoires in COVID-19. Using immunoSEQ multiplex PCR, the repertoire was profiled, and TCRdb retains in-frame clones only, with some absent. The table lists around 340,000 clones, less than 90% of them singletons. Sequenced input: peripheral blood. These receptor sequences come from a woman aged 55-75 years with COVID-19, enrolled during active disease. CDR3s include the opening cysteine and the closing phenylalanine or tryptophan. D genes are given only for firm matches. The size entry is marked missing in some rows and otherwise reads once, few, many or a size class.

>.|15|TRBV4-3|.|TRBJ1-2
TGCGCCAGCAGCCAAGAAACAGGGACTAACTATGGCTACACCTTC
CASSQETGTNYGYTF
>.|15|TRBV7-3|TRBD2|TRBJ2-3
TGTGCCAGCAGCTCGGGCGGGGGTAACACAGATACGCAGTATTTT
CASSSGGGNTDTQYF
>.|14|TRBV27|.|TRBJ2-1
TGTGCCAGCAGTACCATCCCCCGGTGGAATGAGCAGTTCTTC
CASSTIPRWNEQFF
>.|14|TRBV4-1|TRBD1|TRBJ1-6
TGCGCCAGCAGCCAAGGGGACAGGGCGTCACCCCTCCACTTT
CASSQGDRASPLHF
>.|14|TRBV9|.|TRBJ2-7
TGTGCCAGCAGCGTAGAGGCGGGGTTCAGCGAGCAGTACTTC
CASSVEAGFSEQYF
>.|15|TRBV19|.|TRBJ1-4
TGTGCCAGTAGTATAGAAAGGCGGCTTAATGAAAAACTGTTTTTT
CASSIERRLNEKLFF
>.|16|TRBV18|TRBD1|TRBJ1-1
TGTGCCAGCTCACCAATTAGACAGGGGTTGAACACTGAAGCTTTCTTT
CASSPIRQGLNTEAFF
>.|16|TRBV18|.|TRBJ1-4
TGTGCCAGCTCACCTAACAGCCTGGCAACTAATGAAAAACTGTTTTTT
CASSPNSLATNEKLFF
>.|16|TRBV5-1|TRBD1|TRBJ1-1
TGCGCCAGCAGCTTGACAGGGGTTGGCATGAACACTGAAGCTTTCTTT
CASSLTGVGMNTEAFF
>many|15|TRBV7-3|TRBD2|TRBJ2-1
TGTGCCAGCAGCCTCCTAGCGGGGACCTACAATGAGCAGTTCTTC
CASSLLAGTYNEQFF
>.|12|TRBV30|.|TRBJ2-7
TGTGCCTCTCGGACACCTTACTACGAGCAGTACTTC
CASRTPYYEQYF
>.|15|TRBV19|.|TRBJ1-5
TGTGCCAGTAGTATCCAGTATCCTAGCAATCAGCCCCAGCATTTT
CASSIQYPSNQPQHF
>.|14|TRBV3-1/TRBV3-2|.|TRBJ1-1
TGTGCCAGCAGCCAAAGTCAGGGAAACACTGAAGCTTTCTTT
CASSQSQGNTEAFF
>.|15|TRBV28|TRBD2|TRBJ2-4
TGTGCCAGCAGCCGACTAGCGGGGGGTTTAAACATTCAGTACTTC
CASSRLAGGLNIQYF
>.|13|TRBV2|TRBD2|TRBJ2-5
TGTGCCAGCAGAGGACTAGTCGTTCAGACCCAGTACTTC
CASRGLVVQTQYF
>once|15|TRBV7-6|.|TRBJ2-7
TGTGCCAGCAGCCCAAATCCGGGACTCCCCGGCGAGCAGTACTTC
CASSPNPGLPGEQYF
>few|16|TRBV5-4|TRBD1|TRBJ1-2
TGTGCCAGCAGCTTGGGAGGACAGGCAGCTAACTATGGCTACACCTTC
CASSLGGQAANYGYTF
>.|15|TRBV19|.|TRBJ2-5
TGTGCCACCCATATTAGTCGATGGCCGGGGGAGACCCAGTACTTC
CATHISRWPGETQYF
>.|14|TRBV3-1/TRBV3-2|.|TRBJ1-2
TGTGCCAGCAGCCCCGGAGGGTATAACTATGGCTACACCTTC
CASSPGGYNYGYTF
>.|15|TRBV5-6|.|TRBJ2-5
TGTGCCAGCAGCCCCGGTTGGGGAGTCCAAGAGACCCAGTACTTC
CASSPGWGVQETQYF
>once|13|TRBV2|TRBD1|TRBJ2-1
TGTGCCACCAGGGACAGGGAGTACAATGAGCAGTTCTTC
CATRDREYNEQFF
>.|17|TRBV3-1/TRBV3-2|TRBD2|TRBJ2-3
TGTGCCAGCAGCCAAGCTAGACTAGCGGGGATCACAGATACGCAGTATTTT
CASSQARLAGITDTQYF
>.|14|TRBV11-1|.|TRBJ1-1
TGTGCCAGCAGCTTGCGGGGGGTAGTGACTGAAGCTTTCTTT
CASSLRGVVTEAFF
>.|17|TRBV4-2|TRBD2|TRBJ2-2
TGTGCCAGCTTTCCTATTAGCGGGGGAGCGAACACCGGGGAGCTGTTTTTT
CASFPISGGANTGELFF
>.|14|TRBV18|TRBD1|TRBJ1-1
TGTGCCAGCTCACCAGACAGGGGAAATCCTGAAGCTTTCTTT
CASSPDRGNPEAFF
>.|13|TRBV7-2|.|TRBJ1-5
TGTGCCAGCAGCGTTAACAGGGATCCGCCCCAGCATTTT
CASSVNRDPPQHF
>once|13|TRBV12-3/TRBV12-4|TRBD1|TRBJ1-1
TGTGCCAGCAGGAGGACAGGGTGGATAGACGCTTTCTTT
CASRRTGWIDAFF
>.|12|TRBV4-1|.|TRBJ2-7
TGCGCCAGCAGCCAAGGGAGTGACGAGCAGTACTTC
CASSQGSDEQYF